This entry describes one T cell receptor (beta chain). Its antigen is currently not known. Per-base quality was not reported, and no clone a single base away is much larger than it. These data originate in a study of cytomegalovirus exposure and HLA in healthy donors (dated by TCRdb to about 2017). For the study in its entirety: In an earlier analysis of approximately 500 of the donors, approximately 300 Gb of sequence data and 100 million or so unique TCR beta sequences from 180 million or so T cells were reported. A later genetic analysis used genome-wide SNP genotypes for 398 of the 666 donors, treating that subset as a discovery cohort. The aim of the study was to test whether cataloging public T cell receptors could identify signatures of past pathogen exposure. To predict cytomegalovirus infection status, the study brought together high-throughput TCR immunosequencing, statistical association of individual TCRs with disease status, and machine learning. About 320 gigabases of sequencing data and approximately 84 million unique TCR sequences were included in an early release covering 550 to 800 HLA-typed donors. Four to six DR-DQ haplotypes were handled as single units for association and clustering because linkage in the cohort was strong. All discovery cohort repertoires had been generated using a single sequencing platform. Besides the first cohort of 666 subjects, a separate validation cohort made up of 120 different subjects was used. A later analysis re-analyzed previously published TCR beta repertoires from approximately 700 donors and added high-resolution HLA genotyping to study TCR occurrence patterns. Across approximately 400 genotyped donors of the cohort, an average of roughly 230,000 unique TCR beta nucleotide sequences per donor were sequenced, and about a sixth of those sequences were non-productive. The number of typed donors differed by locus: 629-630 for A, B, C, DRB1 and DQB1; 522 for DQA1; some 610 for DPA1; and about 450 for DPB1. To decide whether each TCR beta V gene segment behaved as functional or pseudogenic, an earlier analysis of nearly 600 of the donors relied on high-throughput TCR beta sequencing. The study used immunosequencing to profile the T cell repertoires of about 670 subjects and linked those repertoires to cytomegalovirus serostatus. Among the roughly 370 genotyped donors, about 83% belonged to the genetic ancestry cluster associated with self-reported Caucasian donors. Donor age, sex, ethnicity and CMV serostatus were collected together with the repertoire data. Rather than drawing on any new phenotypic data, the later analysis identified candidate immune exposures from TCR beta sequences and the way those sequences occurred across donors. Both class I and class II loci were covered by HLA typing, at four-digit resolution. General findings and caveats noted by the study authors: In this cohort, only TCR beta chains were sequenced, and detectable features were limited by the absence of alpha or paired-chain data. In a later analysis, several top co-occurrence clusters were reported to appear linked to parvovirus B19, influenza, CMV and Epstein-Barr virus. For the cohort, immune exposure information was limited to CMV serostatus. A later genetic analysis associated a missense DCLRE1C variant with V-gene and J-gene trimming of TCR beta chains, and an independent cohort replicated the association. A cluster of highly shared sequence variants was judged likely to represent a technical artifact of the sequencing pipeline. Because HLA typing was missing for some donors at each locus, association tests included only the typed subset. In an earlier analysis of some 550 of the donors, most TCR beta V segments were observed in productive rearrangements about 87% or about 30% of the time, broadly matching IMGT annotations. The earlier analysis of almost 600 of the donors excluded fewer than 20 rarely observed V segments, including chromosome 9 orphons, because counts were too low. Cytomegalovirus status was reported to be diagnosed by the classifier with high specificity and sensitivity in both the original and validation cohorts. A few of the identified cytomegalovirus-associated TCR beta chains were confirmed in vitro to be specific for cytomegalovirus antigens. Linkage disequilibrium might explain the correlated functional status among segregating V segments, but an unknown experimental factor could not be excluded. In the study, 164 TCR beta chains were listed as associated with cytomegalovirus. The authors suggested that the approach could potentially be extended to other disease states and immunological phenotypes. Across donors, most TCR sequences were observed very rarely, whereas some public TCRs were present in many individuals. Some IMGT-functional V segments, including TRBV6-2 and TRBV6-3, could not be told apart with the 87-base-pair reads, so those segments were excluded. Strong co-occurrence of HLA alleles, especially DR and DQ, made assigning TCR associations to individual alleles difficult. At a false discovery rate of 0.05, a later analysis linked 16,951 TCR beta sequences to specific HLA alleles. A later analysis found that HLA-associated TCR beta chains were more clonally expanded and had lower generation probabilities than equally common non-associated chains. Roughly uniform sequencing depth across donors was assumed in presence/absence analyses, although this assumption may not hold. A later analysis found that TCR association rates varied across HLA loci, with DRB1 alleles showing the most associated TCRs and HLA-C alleles the fewest. According to a later genetic analysis, donors in an Asian-associated ancestry cluster had fewer N-insertions in productive TCRs than the approximately 700-donor mean. A further reported finding was that TCR beta sequences accurately predicted the HLA-A and HLA-B alleles for most subjects in the first cohort. A later analysis found that most CMV-associated TCR beta chains appeared HLA-restricted, with HLA associations seemingly driven largely by CMV exposure.

Compared with germline, V lacks 3 bases and J lacks 3 bases; bases without a gene match: 6. As encoded in the germline V gene, CDR1 is MNHNS while CDR2 is SASEGT. Reading from cysteine to phenylalanine, the CDR3 counts 16 amino acids. Only the CDR3 part of the read is kept: 48 bases, read in frame from the first base. The library was made by the immunoSEQ multiplex PCR assay. For the multiplex PCR, a mixture combining 60 forward primers for TCR Vbeta segments and 13 reverse primers for TCR Jbeta segments was used. Amplification of the CDR3 region of rearranged TCR beta genes was performed with a multiplex PCR assay on genomic DNA. The Illumina HiSeq System was used to sequence the amplified TCR beta libraries as 87-base-pair reads. On the study's bioinformatics: A later analysis counted tens of millions of unique TCR beta chains across the 690 or so repertoires, and around 9.9 million of these chains were shared by at least two donors. Raw reads were error-corrected and collapsed into unique sequences by a nearest-neighbor algorithm in which closely related sequences were merged to remove PCR and sequencing errors. Alignment of CDR3 sequences to IMGT reference sequences was used to assign V, D and J gene segments. For a sequence to be retained, a match of at least six nucleotides to both a V gene segment and a J gene segment was required. A rearrangement was called productive if the CDR3 had no stop codons and remained in frame with V and J, and every other rearrangement was called non-productive. CDR3 was defined by IMGT convention, running from the second conserved V-encoded cysteine to the conserved J-encoded phenylalanine. The earlier analysis of about 500 of the donors excluded sequences that lacked an unambiguous match to a single V gene segment. An earlier analysis of over 450 of the donors classified V segments as functional when productive rearrangements were above 56.7% and as segregating when the standard deviation between donors was above 5%. A statistical classification framework was developed to diagnose cytomegalovirus status using the catalog of TCR beta chain sequences. In a later analysis, V and J genes were assigned by comparing TCR nucleotide sequences against IMGT/GENE-DB human TR gene sequences. Using the TCRdist pipeline, a later analysis assigned CDR3 sequences along with most-parsimonious VDJ recombination scenarios. In a later analysis, every TCR beta chain was defined by the combination of its CDR3 amino acid sequence and its V-gene family, and reads without a unique V-gene family were dropped. A later analysis removed 592 highly shared, low-generation-probability nucleotide sequences to deal with suspected cross-contamination and a sequencing artifact. In a later analysis, a clonal expansion index for each public chain was calculated from normalized within-repertoire ranks of inferred template counts. In a later analysis, generation probabilities were computed using a VDJ recombination model fitted to out-of-frame rearrangements, and the results were checked against IGoR. In a later analysis, TCR-TCR, TCR-HLA and TCR-CMV co-occurrence was scored with hypergeometric tests, and a repertoire-size bias correction was applied to TCR pairs. In a later analysis, false discovery rates were estimated by permuting HLA or CMV assignments 20 times. In a later analysis, co-occurring TCRs were grouped with DBSCAN, and TCRdist sequence similarity was added when clustering was performed within HLA-allele-positive subsets. Repertoires with fewer than 30,000 or more than 120,000 public chains, plus five repertoires with anomalous nucleotide sharing, were excluded from co-occurrence clustering. TCRdb retrieved this table from immuneACCESS and kept in-frame rearrangements only. Not all clones are present; in checked studies, unresolved V genes account for under half, and no reason is known for the remainder. The V and J calls and the clone size are those of that table, but D and trimming were determined from the DNA. This sample lists under 150,000 clones; roughly four fifths were detected once. The leading ten clones occupy about 1% of the sample.

The cohort was made up of 500 to 800 healthy bone marrow donors. Cohort members were all nominally healthy when sampled, although unrecorded immune exposures were likely present. The donor tested CMV seronegative and was one of the 352 seronegative cohort members. Each donor provided a peripheral blood sample, and peripheral blood mononuclear cells were used for TCR beta sequencing. Genomic DNA was extracted from the blood cell samples with the Qiagen DNeasy Blood Extraction Kit. This sequence uses TRBV6-1 and TRBJ2-1, with TRBD2 matching 9 junction bases. This sequence originates from a boy aged 10-17 years in good health and CMV-seronegative. Sequencing used PBMCs. The CDR3 loop reads CASSDLGTSYYNEQFF. The DNA sequence reads TGTGCCAGCAGTGACCTAGGGACTAGCTACTACAATGAGCAGTTCTTC.